This TCR beta chain is drawn from a study of T cells after yellow fever vaccination. Broader study findings: Faster peaking, at day 5 versus 15, marked a secondary response that was weaker. Shared CD4/CD8 clonotypes were a small share, likely from convergent recombination.

In making TCR cDNA, 5'RACE template switching added a universal primer site and UMIs to it. TCRdb processed the 5' RACE reads anew with MiXCR; each CDR3 protein has one entry. The table lists approximately 90,000 distinct CDR3 sequences, about 5.8% of them singletons. Of note for this clonotype: Its antigen is unidentified.

This CDR3 is 15 amino acids long. Germline CDR1 is SGHAT and CDR2 is FQDESV (reference sequence). Trimming shortened V by 3 bases and J by 5 bases, and 16 bases separated the two germline ends. This chain connects TRBV11-1 to TRBJ1-1; the D is unclear. The sample here was CD8+ T cells sorted from PBMCs, taken 10 days after the yellow fever booster vaccination. The clonotype comes from a man younger than 35 who received the YFV17D yellow fever vaccine. This CDR3 reads CASSFHEGSRTEAFF. The CDR3 nucleotides are TGTGCCAGCAGCTTTCATGAGGGTTCAAGGACTGAAGCTTTCTTT. Full variable domain (remainder filled in from reference TRBV11-1 and TRBJ1-1): EAEVAQSPRYKITEKSQAVAFWCDPISGHATLYWYRQILGQGPELLVQFQDESVVDDSQLPKDRFSAERLKGVDSTLKIQPAELGDSAMYLCASSFHEGSRTEAFFGQGTRLTVV.